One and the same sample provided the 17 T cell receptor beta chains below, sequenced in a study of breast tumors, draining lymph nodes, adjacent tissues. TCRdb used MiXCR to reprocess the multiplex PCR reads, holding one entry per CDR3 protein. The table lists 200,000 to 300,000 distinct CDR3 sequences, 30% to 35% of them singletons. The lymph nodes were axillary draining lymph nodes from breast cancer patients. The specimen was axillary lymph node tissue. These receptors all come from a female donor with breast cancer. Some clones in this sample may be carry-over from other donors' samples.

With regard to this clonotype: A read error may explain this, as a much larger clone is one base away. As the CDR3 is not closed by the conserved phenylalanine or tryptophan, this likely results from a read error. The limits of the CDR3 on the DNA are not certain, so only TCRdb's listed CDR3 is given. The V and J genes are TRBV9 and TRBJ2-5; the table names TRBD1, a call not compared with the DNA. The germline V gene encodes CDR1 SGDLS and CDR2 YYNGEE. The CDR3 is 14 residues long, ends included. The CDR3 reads CASSLLGGQETQSL.

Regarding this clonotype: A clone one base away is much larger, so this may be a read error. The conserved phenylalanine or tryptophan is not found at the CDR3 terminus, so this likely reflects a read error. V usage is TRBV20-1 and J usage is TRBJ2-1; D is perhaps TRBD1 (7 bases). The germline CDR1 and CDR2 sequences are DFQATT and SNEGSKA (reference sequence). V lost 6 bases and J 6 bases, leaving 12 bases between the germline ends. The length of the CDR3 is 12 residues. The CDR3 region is CSARQGGNEQFL. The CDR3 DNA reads TGCAGTGCCCGGCAGGGGGGCAATGAGCAGTTCCTC.

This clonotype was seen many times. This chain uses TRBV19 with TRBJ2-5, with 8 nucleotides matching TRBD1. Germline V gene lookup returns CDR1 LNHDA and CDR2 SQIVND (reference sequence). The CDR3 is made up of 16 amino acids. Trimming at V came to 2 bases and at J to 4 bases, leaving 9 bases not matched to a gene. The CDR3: CASSIHSTGVAETQYF. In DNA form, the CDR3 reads TGTGCCAGTAGTATACATTCGACAGGGGTGGCAGAGACCCAGTACTTC.

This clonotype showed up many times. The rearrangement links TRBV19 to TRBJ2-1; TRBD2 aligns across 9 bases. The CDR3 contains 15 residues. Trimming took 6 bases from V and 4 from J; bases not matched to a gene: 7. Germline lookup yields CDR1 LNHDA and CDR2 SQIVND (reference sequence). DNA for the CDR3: TGTGCCAGTAGACGTGTCCTAGCGGGGTACAATGAGCAGTTCTTC. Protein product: CASRRVLAGYNEQFF.

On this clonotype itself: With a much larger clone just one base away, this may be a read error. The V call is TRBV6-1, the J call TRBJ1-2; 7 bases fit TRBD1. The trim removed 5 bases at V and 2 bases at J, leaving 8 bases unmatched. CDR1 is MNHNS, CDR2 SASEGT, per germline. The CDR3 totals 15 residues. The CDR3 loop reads CASSQYGTVNYGYTF. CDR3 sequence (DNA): TGTGCCAGCAGTCAATATGGGACAGTCAACTATGGCTACACCTTC.

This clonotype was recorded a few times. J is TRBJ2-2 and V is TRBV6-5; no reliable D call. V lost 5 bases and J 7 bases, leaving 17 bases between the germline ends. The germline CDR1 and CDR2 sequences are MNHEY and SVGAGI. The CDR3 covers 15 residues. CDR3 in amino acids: CASSHGYSFGGELFF. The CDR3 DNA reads TGTGCCAGCAGTCATGGGTATAGTTTTGGCGGGGAGCTGTTTTTT.

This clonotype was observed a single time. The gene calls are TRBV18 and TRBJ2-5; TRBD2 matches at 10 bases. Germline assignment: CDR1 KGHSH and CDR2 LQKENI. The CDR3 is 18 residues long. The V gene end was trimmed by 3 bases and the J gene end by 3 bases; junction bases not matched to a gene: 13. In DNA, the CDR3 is TGTGCCAGCTCACCCCTCTTCGCCGGACTAGCGGAAAAAGAGACCCAGTACTTC. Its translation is CASSPLFAGLAEKETQYF.

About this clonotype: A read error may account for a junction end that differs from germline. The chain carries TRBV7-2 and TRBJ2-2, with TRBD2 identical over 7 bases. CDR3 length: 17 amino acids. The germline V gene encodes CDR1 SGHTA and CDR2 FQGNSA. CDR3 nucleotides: TGTGCCAGCAACTTGTACGGGAGGACGACGAACGCCGGGGAGCTGTTTTTT. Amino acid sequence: CASNLYGRTTNAGELFF.

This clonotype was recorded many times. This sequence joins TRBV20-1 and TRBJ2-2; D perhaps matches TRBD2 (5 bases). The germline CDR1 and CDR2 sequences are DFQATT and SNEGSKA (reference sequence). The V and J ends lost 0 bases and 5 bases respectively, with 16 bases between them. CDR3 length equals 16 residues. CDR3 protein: CSARDFSGTGTGELFF. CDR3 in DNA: TGCAGTGCTAGAGATTTTTCGGGCACGGGGACCGGGGAGCTGTTTTTT.

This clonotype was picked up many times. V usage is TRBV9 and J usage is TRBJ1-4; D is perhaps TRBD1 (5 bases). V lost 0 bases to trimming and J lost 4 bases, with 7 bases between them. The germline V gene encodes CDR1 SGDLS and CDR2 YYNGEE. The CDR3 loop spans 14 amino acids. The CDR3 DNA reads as TGTGCCAGCAGCGTAGGACAGAATAATGAAAAACTGTTTTTT. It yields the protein CASSVGQNNEKLFF.

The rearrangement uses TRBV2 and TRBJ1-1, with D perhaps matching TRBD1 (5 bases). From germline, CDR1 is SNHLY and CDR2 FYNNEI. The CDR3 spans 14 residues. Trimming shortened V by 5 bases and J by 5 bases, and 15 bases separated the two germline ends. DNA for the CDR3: TGTGCCAGCAGTAACTTTGGTGGGGGAACTGAAGCTTTCTTT. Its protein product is CASSNFGGGTEAFF.

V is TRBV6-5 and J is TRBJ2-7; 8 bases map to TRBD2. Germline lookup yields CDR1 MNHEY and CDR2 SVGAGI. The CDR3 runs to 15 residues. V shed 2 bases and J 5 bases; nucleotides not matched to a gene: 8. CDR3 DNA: TGTGCCAGCAGTTACGGGGTAGCGGGACCCCACGAGCAGTACTTC. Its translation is CASSYGVAGPHEQYF.

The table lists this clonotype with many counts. The chain's CDR3 is CASSFGGGNGYTF. CDR3 nucleotides: TGTGCCAGCAGCTTTGGCGGGGGCAATGGCTACACCTTC. The chain has TRBV7-9 and TRBJ1-2; a possible D gene is TRBD1 (6 bases). CDR1 SEHNR and CDR2 FQNEAQ come from the germline V gene (reference sequence). V shed 3 bases and J shed 6 bases, with 11 bases lying between them. The length of the CDR3 is 13 residues.

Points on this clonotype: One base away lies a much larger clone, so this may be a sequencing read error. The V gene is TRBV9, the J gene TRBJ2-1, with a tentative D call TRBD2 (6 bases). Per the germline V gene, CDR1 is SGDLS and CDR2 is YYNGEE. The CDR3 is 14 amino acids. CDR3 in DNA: TGTGCCAGCAACGACGGGAGCTTATACAATGAGCAGTCCTTC. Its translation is CASNDGSLYNEQSF. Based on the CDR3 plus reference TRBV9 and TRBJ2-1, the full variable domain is DSGVTQTPKHLITATGQRVTLRCSPRSGDLSVYWYQQSLDQGLQFLIQYYNGEERAKGNILERFSAQQFPDLHSELNLSSLELGDSALYFCASNDGSLYNEQSFGPGTRLTVL.

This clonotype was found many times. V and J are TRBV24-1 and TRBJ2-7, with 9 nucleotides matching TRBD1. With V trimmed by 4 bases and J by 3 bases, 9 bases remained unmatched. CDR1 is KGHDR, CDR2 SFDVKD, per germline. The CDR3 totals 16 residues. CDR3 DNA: TGTGCCACCAGTGACAACTCGGGACAGGGAAACTACGAGCAGTACTTC. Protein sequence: CATSDNSGQGNYEQYF.

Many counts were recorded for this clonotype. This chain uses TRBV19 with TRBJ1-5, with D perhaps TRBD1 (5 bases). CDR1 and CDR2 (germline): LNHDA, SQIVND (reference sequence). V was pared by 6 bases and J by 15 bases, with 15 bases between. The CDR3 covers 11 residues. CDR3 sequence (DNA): TGTGCCAGTAGGGCAGTGGGGGTTTGGCATTTT. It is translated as CASRAVGVWHF. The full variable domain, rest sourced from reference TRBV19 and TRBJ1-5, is DGGITQSPKYLFRKEGQNVTLSCEQNLNHDAMYWYRQDPGQGLRLIYYSQIVNDFQKGDIAEGYSVSREKKESFPLTVTSAQKNPTAFYLCASRAVGVWHFGDGTRLSIL.

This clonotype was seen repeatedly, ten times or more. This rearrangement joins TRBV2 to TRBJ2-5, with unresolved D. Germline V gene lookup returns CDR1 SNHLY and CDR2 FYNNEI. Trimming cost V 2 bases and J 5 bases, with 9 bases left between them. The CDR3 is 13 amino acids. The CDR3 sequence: CASSEYQRETQYF. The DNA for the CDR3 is TGTGCCAGCAGTGAATACCAACGGGAGACCCAGTACTTC.